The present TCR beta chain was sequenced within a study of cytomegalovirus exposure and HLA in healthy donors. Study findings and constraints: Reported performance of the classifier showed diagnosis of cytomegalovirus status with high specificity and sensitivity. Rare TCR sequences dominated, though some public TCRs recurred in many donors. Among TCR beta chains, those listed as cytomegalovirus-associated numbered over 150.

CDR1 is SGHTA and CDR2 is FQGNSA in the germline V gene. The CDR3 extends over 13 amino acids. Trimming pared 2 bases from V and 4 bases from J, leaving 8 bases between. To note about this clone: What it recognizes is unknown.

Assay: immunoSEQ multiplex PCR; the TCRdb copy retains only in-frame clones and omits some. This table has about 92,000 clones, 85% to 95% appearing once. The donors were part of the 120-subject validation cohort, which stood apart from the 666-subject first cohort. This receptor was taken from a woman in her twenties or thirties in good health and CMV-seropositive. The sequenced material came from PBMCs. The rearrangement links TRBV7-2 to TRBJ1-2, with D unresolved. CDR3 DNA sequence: TGTGCCAGCAGCTTACCGGGGTTCTATGGCTACACCTTC. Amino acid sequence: CASSLPGFYGYTF.